This T cell receptor (beta chain) was sequenced in a study of blood T cell repertoires in COVID-19. The overall study: Samples representing acute and convalescent COVID-19 were sourced from the United States, Italy and Spain. PBMCs, B-cell-depleted T cells, or T cells were the source of the cDNA or gDNA that made up the material.

Authors' analysis steps: Using reference gene primer amplification, nucleated cell counts were estimated. The table came from immunoSEQ multiplex PCR; TCRdb's copy has only in-frame clones and leaves some out. The V and J calls and the clone size are those of that table, but D and trimming were determined from the DNA. This repertoire shows over 30,000 clones, around 90% found once; its top ten account for roughly 20%. Germline CDR1 reads MDHEN; CDR2 reads SYDVKM. This CDR3 contains 16 residues. The ends lost 5 bases at V and 8 bases at J; junction bases unmatched: 9. The clonotype originates from an older man with acute or convalescent COVID-19. Sequencing was carried out using peripheral blood. The J gene is TRBJ1-6, the V gene TRBV28; 10 nucleotides align to TRBD1. The CDR3 DNA reads as TGTGCCAGCAGTCCCCTTAGGGACAGGGGAGATTCACCCCTCCACTTT. Translated: CASSPLRDRGDSPLHF.